What follows are 10 T cell receptor beta chains derived from one specimen sequenced in a study of shared clonotypes between healthy human individuals. The table came from immunoSEQ multiplex PCR; TCRdb's copy has only in-frame clones and leaves some out. The sample lists some 500,000 clones, 75% to 80% occurring once. The sequenced sample was PBMCs. All receptors derive from a woman between 35 and 50 years old in good health. Some clones in this sample may be carry-over from other donors' samples.

The rearrangement links TRBV6-4 to TRBJ2-3, with 9 bases that match TRBD2. Unmatched junction bases numbered 5, after V lost 4 bases and J lost 0 bases. Germline V gene data show CDR1 as MRHNA and CDR2 as SNTAGT. This CDR3 has 16 residues. CDR3 residues: CASSAETSGSTDTQYF. The CDR3, as DNA: TGTGCCAGCAGTGCAGAGACTAGCGGCAGCACAGATACGCAGTATTTT.

The genes are TRBV7-3 and TRBJ2-1, with 10 bases fitting TRBD2. Per germline, CDR1 SGHTA and CDR2 FQGTGA. The trim removed 2 bases at V and 2 bases at J, leaving 6 bases unmatched. The CDR3 extends over 17 amino acids. CDR3 DNA sequence: TGTGCCAGCAGCTTAGGACCTCTAGCGGGAGCCTACAATGAGCAGTTCTTC. It yields the protein CASSLGPLAGAYNEQFF.

The rearrangement links TRBV15 to TRBJ2-7; the D is unclear. V lost 0 bases, J lost 2 bases, and 8 bases lay in between. Germline-derived CDR1 and CDR2 are LNHNV and YYDKDF (reference sequence). This CDR3 region has 14 residues. The DNA for the CDR3 is TGTGCCACCAGCAGAGATCCAGGTGCCTACGAGCAGTACTTC. Its translation is CATSRDPGAYEQYF.

V is TRBV28 and J is TRBJ2-7; D not resolved. The V and J ends lost 3 bases and 6 bases respectively, with 15 bases between them. Germline assignment: CDR1 MDHEN and CDR2 SYDVKM. The CDR3 length is 14 residues. CDR3 protein: CASSFEFSSPEQYF. Written as DNA, the CDR3 is TGTGCCAGCAGTTTTGAGTTTAGTAGTCCCGAGCAGTACTTC.

The chain couples TRBV30 to TRBJ1-1; D gene uncertain. Germline lookup yields CDR1 GTSNPN and CDR2 SVGIG (reference sequence). The CDR3 is 13 residues long. Trimming left V 8 bases short and J 0 bases short, with 13 bases between. CDR3 nucleotides: TGTGCCAGATCGGAGGGCATGAACACTGAAGCTTTCTTT. Its translation is CARSEGMNTEAFF.

Details on this clone: A much larger clone sits a single nucleotide away, making a read error possible. The chain carries TRBV7-9 and TRBJ2-5; no reliable D call. This CDR3 has 15 amino acids. Germline V gives CDR1 SEHNR, CDR2 FQNEAQ (reference sequence). Between the trimmed V and J ends, which lost 5 bases and 4 bases, there was a span of 17 bases. The CDR3 nucleotides are TGTGCCAGCAGCCGCCCCCGGGCCCGAGGAGAGACCCAGTACTTC. Amino acid sequence: CASSRPRARGETQYF. The entire variable domain, with the rest obtained from reference TRBV7-9 and TRBJ2-5, is as follows: DTGVSQNPRHKITKRGQNVTFRCDPISEHNRLYWYRQTLGQGPEFLTYFQNEAQLEKSRLLSDRFSAERPKGSFSTLEIQRTEQGDSAMYLCASSRPRARGETQYFGPGTRLLVL.

The CDR3 DNA reads TGTGCCAGCAGCGGGGGGGCCGGATCCTATGGCTACACCTTC. The encoded protein is CASSGGAGSYGYTF. This rearrangement joins TRBV7-6 to TRBJ1-2, with a possible D match to TRBD1 (6 bases). V was pared by 5 bases and J by 4 bases, with 14 bases between. Looked up from germline, CDR1 is SGHVS and CDR2 is FNYEAQ. This CDR3 region has 14 residues.

The chain carries TRBV28 and TRBJ1-1; D may be TRBD1 (5 bases). Germline V gene sequence: CDR1 MDHEN, CDR2 SYDVKM. This CDR3 contains 15 residues. V was clipped by 6 bases and J by 1 base, with 15 bases between them. The CDR3 nucleotides read TGTGCCAGCAGGGCTCCGGGACGGGAGAACACTGAAGCTTTCTTT. Amino acid sequence: CASRAPGRENTEAFF.

This clone was seen a few times. V usage is TRBV9 and J usage is TRBJ2-5, with TRBD1 matching 8 bases. The ends lost 4 bases at V and 1 base at J; junction bases unmatched: 6. This CDR3 is 15 amino acids long. Germline loops: CDR1 SGDLS, CDR2 YYNGEE. The CDR3, as DNA: TGTGCCAGCAGCCCCTCAGGGGGCAGCCAAGAGACCCAGTACTTC. It codes for CASSPSGGSQETQYF.

The rearrangement joins TRBV28 to TRBJ2-7, with TRBD1 matching 10 bases. The CDR3 covers 16 residues. Unmatched junction bases numbered 15, after V lost 7 bases and J lost 6 bases. Per the germline V gene, CDR1 is MDHEN and CDR2 is SYDVKM. CDR3 amino acids: CASTDLPGQGLGEQYF. The CDR3 DNA sequence: TGTGCCAGCACTGACTTACCGGGACAGGGGTTAGGCGAGCAGTACTTC.